This record looks at one T cell receptor (beta chain) sequence and its context. The authors' processing: Researchers report that nucleated cell counts were estimated from reference gene primer amplification. Measured with immunoSEQ multiplex PCR; TCRdb has only the in-frame clones, and not every one. V and J calls plus clone size are reproduced from that table; the DNA served to infer D and trimming. This table has around 290,000 clones, around nine tenths appearing once. These data come from a study of blood T cell repertoires in COVID-19. Turning to the study itself: PBMCs, B-cell-depleted T cells, or T cells provided the cDNA or gDNA that made up the material.

Germline V CDR1 and CDR2: KGHSH, LQKENI. Trimming stripped 1 base from V and 7 bases from J, with 13 bases between. The CDR3 contains 14 residues. Those enrolled, adults aged about 18 to 89 years, came from some 23 US areas. Researchers sorted participants into cohorts using their self-reported clinical history. The material sequenced was PBMCs or T cells enriched from blood (not recorded which). This chain connects TRBV18 to TRBJ2-5; tentative D call: TRBD1 (5 bases). This clonotype was sampled from an older woman in a cohort exposed to, infected with or recovered from COVID-19 (not recorded which). CDR3 sequence reads: CASSPLDTESTQYF. The CDR3, as DNA: TGTGCCAGCTCACCACTGGACACGGAATCGACCCAGTACTTC.